A single sample gave rise to the 20 T cell receptor beta chains below, sequenced in a study of T-cell memory formation after mild COVID-19. TCRdb redid the calling of the 5' RACE reads with MiXCR, one entry per CDR3 protein. The data show about 340,000 distinct CDR3 sequences, more than 15% seen once. The sequenced sample consisted of PBMCs or a T cell subset sorted from them (not recorded which). The receptor source for this set is a young man who had mild COVID-19 (a few samples of this study predate the infection). Cell type and time point are not known.

The rearrangement uses TRBV20-1 and TRBJ2-5, with TRBD1 matching over 9 bases. V trimming: 5 bases; J trimming: 7 bases; junction bases outside the gene matches: 11. The CDR3 is made up of 14 amino acids. CDR1 DFQATT and CDR2 SNEGSKA come from the germline V gene (reference sequence). CDR3 nucleotides: TGCAGTGCTGGGGGCCGACAGGGGGTAGGGACCCAGTACTTC. Its translation is CSAGGRQGVGTQYF.

This clonotype has only a few counts. The chain recombines TRBV7-9 with TRBJ1-1; perhaps TRBD1 as D (6 bases). The CDR3 totals 14 residues. Germline values: CDR1 SEHNR, CDR2 FQNEAQ (reference sequence). V lost 7 bases to trimming and J lost 4 bases, with 16 bases between them. The CDR3: CASIGQGFVTEAFF. DNA of the CDR3: TGTGCCAGCATCGGTCAGGGGTTTGTCACTGAAGCTTTCTTT.

This clonotype was observed many times. V gene TRBV20-1 combines with J gene TRBJ1-5, with D possibly being TRBD1 (5 bases). CDR3 length equals 13 residues. Germline loops: CDR1 DFQATT, CDR2 SNEGSKA (reference sequence). Deletions cut 3 bases from V and 5 bases from J, with 11 bases between. The CDR3 region is CSASGGIHQPQHF. In DNA, the CDR3 is TGCAGTGCTAGTGGGGGGATACATCAGCCCCAGCATTTT.

This clonotype has ten or more counts. V and J are TRBV7-9 and TRBJ2-3; 7 positions match TRBD1. J gave up 3 bases and V 3 bases, and 6 bases lay outside the gene matches. This CDR3 comprises 15 residues. CDR1 SEHNR and CDR2 FQNEAQ come from the germline V gene (reference sequence). The CDR3, as DNA: TGTGCCAGCAGCTTCAAGGGGGCTCAGACAGATACGCAGTATTTT. Its translation: CASSFKGAQTDTQYF.

At least ten counts were recorded for this clonotype. The chain combines TRBV7-2 with TRBJ2-1; a weak D match, TRBD2 (6 bases). Looked up from germline, CDR1 is SGHTA and CDR2 is FQGNSA. With 5 bases removed from V and 12 bases from J, the gap between germline ends came to 20 bases. The CDR3 runs 14 residues. This CDR3 reads CASSPSRGSLSQFF. CDR3 DNA: TGTGCCAGCAGCCCCAGCCGGGGGTCCCTCTCGCAGTTCTTC.

The V and J genes are TRBV29-1 and TRBJ2-1; 9 bases line up with TRBD1. The CDR3 consists of 12 residues. Germline lookup yields CDR1 SQVTM and CDR2 ANQGSEA. V trimming: 6 bases; J trimming: 9 bases; junction bases outside the gene matches: 6. CDR3 bases: TGCAGCGTGCGGACAGGGGCTGGTGAGCAGTTCTTC. Translation: CSVRTGAGEQFF.

This clonotype was seen more than once but under ten times. This rearrangement joins TRBV7-2 to TRBJ1-1; D is undetermined. Germline V gives CDR1 SGHTA, CDR2 FQGNSA. The CDR3 covers 13 residues. Trimming cost V 5 bases and J 6 bases, with 13 bases left between them. For the CDR3, the DNA is TGTGCCAGCAGCCCGCGGGTGAGAGCTGAAGCTTTCTTT. As protein: CASSPRVRAEAFF. Full variable domain (remainder filled in from reference TRBV7-2 and TRBJ1-1): GAGVSQSPSNKVTEKGKDVELRCDPISGHTALYWYRQSLGQGLEFLIYFQGNSAPDKSGLPSDRFSAERTGGSVSTLTIQRTQQEDSAVYLCASSPRVRAEAFFGQGTRLTVV.

This clonotype was observed many times. CDR3 nucleotides: TGCGCCAGCAGCCCGAGAGGGGCAGCAACCAATGAGCAGTTCTTC. Translation: CASSPRGAATNEQFF. The rearrangement uses TRBV4-1 and TRBJ2-1; D is perhaps TRBD1 or TRBD2 (5 bases each). Looked up from germline, CDR1 is MGHRA and CDR2 is YSYEKL. With 4 bases removed from V and 6 bases from J, the gap between germline ends came to 16 bases. The CDR3 runs to 15 residues.

The V and J genes are TRBV5-1 and TRBJ1-5; D perhaps matches TRBD1 (5 bases). This CDR3 contains 15 residues. From germline, CDR1 is SGHRS and CDR2 YFSETQ. Trimming left V 2 bases short and J 0 bases short, with 9 bases between. The CDR3 sequence is CASSLGHASNQPQHF. As DNA, the CDR3 is TGCGCCAGCAGCTTAGGACATGCTAGCAATCAGCCCCAGCATTTT. Variable domain in full (rest from reference TRBV5-1 and TRBJ1-5): KAGVTQTPRYLIKTRGQQVTLSCSPISGHRSVSWYQQTPGQGLQFLFEYFSETQRNKGNFPGRFSGRQFSNSRSEMNVSTLELGDSALYLCASSLGHASNQPQHFGDGTRLSIL.

The J gene is TRBJ2-2, the V gene TRBV11-3, with TRBD1 as a possible D gene (6 bases). Germline values: CDR1 SGHNT, CDR2 YENEEA. Trimming removed 7 bases from V and 4 bases from J, with 13 bases in between. The CDR3 runs to 14 residues. CDR3 nucleotide sequence: TGTGCCAGCACCCCAGGGGCGGGCACCGGGGAGCTGTTTTTT. Protein sequence: CASTPGAGTGELFF.

This clonotype was observed a few times. CDR3 nucleotides: TGTGCCAGCAGCCCCCATCCCTTCACAGATACGCAGTATTTT. This translates into CASSPHPFTDTQYF. The chain combines TRBV3-1 with TRBJ2-3; D unclear. V was shortened by 4 bases and J by 2 bases, with 10 bases between the two germline ends. In germline, CDR1 is LGHDT, CDR2 YNNKEL (reference sequence). This CDR3 spans 14 amino acids.

The rearrangement joins TRBV29-1 to TRBJ2-2, with D maybe TRBD1 (5 bases). Looked up from germline, CDR1 is SQVTM and CDR2 is ANQGSEA. Trimming left V 0 bases short and J 2 bases short, with 13 bases between. This CDR3 region has 16 residues. Here the CDR3 DNA reads TGCAGCGTTGAAGACTACGACAGCCATAACACCGGGGAGCTGTTTTTT. Amino acid sequence: CSVEDYDSHNTGELFF.

This clonotype was counted many times. This chain uses TRBV12-3 or TRBV12-4 with TRBJ2-2; 7 bases are shared with TRBD1. CDR3 length: 18 residues. J was trimmed by 0 bases and V by 4 bases; bases with no gene match: 11. CDR3 loop: CASSWQGVWLANTGELFF. As DNA, the CDR3 is TGTGCCAGCAGTTGGCAGGGGGTTTGGTTAGCGAACACCGGGGAGCTGTTTTTT.

The chain links TRBV3-1 to TRBJ1-4; D ambiguous. The germline CDR1 and CDR2 sequences are LGHDT and YNNKEL (reference sequence). The CDR3 length is 16 residues. Trimming removed 2 bases at V and 8 bases at J, with 18 bases between. The chain's CDR3 is CASSQRADGLREKLFF. Written as DNA, the CDR3 is TGTGCCAGCAGCCAAAGGGCCGACGGACTCAGGGAAAAACTGTTTTTT. Full variable domain (missing parts from reference TRBV3-1 and TRBJ1-4): DTAVSQTPKYLVTQMGNDKSIKCEQNLGHDTMYWYKQDSKKFLKIMFSYNNKELIINETVPNRFSPKSPDKAHLNLHINSLELGDSAVYFCASSQRADGLREKLFFGSGTQLSVL.

The sample holds many counts of this clonotype. This rearrangement joins TRBV4-3 to TRBJ2-5; the D is unclear. Germline V gives CDR1 LGHNA, CDR2 YSLEER. CDR3 length: 13 amino acids. Trimming cost V 1 base and J 4 bases, with 7 bases left between them. In DNA form, the CDR3 reads TGCGCCAGCAGCCAAGTCGAGCGAGAGACCCAGTACTTC. It yields the protein CASSQVERETQYF.

The rearrangement joins TRBV18 to TRBJ2-7, with D possibly TRBD2 on 5 matching bases. V lost 4 bases and J 3 bases, leaving 10 bases between the germline ends. The CDR3 totals 13 residues. Germline values: CDR1 KGHSH, CDR2 LQKENI. CDR3: CASSRLAGYEQYF. CDR3 nucleotide sequence: TGTGCCAGCTCACGTCTGGCGGGCTACGAGCAGTACTTC.

The chain has TRBV27 and TRBJ2-3; 9 nucleotides match TRBD1. This CDR3 region has 20 residues. Trimming removed 5 bases from V and 0 bases from J; junction bases left unmatched: 18. Germline V gives CDR1 MNHEY, CDR2 SMNVEV (reference sequence). CDR3 protein: CASSPGQGMGPGYSTDTQYF. Here the CDR3 DNA reads TGTGCCAGCAGTCCGGGACAGGGTATGGGACCGGGGTATAGCACAGATACGCAGTATTTT.

The table lists this clonotype with a few counts. The chain carries TRBV7-2 and TRBJ1-5; D is unclear. CDR1 SGHTA and CDR2 FQGNSA come from the germline V gene. Trimming cost V 1 base and J 0 bases, with 7 bases left between them. The CDR3 has 15 residues. The CDR3 DNA reads as TGTGCCAGCAGCTTAGGACCGTCTAGCAATCAGCCCCAGCATTTT. This sequence encodes CASSLGPSSNQPQHF.

Ten or more counts support this clonotype. The V gene is TRBV7-2, the J gene TRBJ2-3; 9 bases are a match to TRBD2. The germline V gene encodes CDR1 SGHTA and CDR2 FQGNSA. J was trimmed by 6 bases and V by 1 base; bases with no gene match: 8. This CDR3 contains 16 residues. Here the CDR3 reads CASSLDSGGISDTQYF. The CDR3 bases are TGTGCCAGCAGCTTAGACAGCGGGGGGATTTCGGATACGCAGTATTTT.

The chain employs TRBV20-1 and TRBJ1-4, with a tentative D call TRBD1 (5 bases). The CDR3 runs 13 residues. Per germline, CDR1 DFQATT and CDR2 SNEGSKA (reference sequence). Trimming stripped 1 base from V and 8 bases from J, with 11 bases between. The CDR3 DNA is TGCAGTGCTAGAGGCGGTCGGGACGAAAAACTGTTTTTT. Protein sequence: CSARGGRDEKLFF.